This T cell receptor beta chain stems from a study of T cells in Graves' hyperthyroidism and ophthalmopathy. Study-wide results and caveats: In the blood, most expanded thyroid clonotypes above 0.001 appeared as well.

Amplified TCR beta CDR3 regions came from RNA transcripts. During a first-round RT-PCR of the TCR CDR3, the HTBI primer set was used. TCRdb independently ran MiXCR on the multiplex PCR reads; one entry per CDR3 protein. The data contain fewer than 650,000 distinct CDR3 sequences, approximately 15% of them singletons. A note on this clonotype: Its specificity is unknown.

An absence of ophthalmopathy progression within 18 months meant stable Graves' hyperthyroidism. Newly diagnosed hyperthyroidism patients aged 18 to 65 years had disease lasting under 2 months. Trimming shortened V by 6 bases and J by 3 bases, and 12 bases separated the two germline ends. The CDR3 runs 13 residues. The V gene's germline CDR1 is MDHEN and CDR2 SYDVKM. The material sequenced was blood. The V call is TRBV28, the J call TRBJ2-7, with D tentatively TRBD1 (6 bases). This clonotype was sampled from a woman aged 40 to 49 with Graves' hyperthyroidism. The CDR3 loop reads CASRTGSVYEQYF. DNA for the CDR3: TGTGCCAGCAGAACAGGGAGCGTCTACGAGCAGTACTTC.